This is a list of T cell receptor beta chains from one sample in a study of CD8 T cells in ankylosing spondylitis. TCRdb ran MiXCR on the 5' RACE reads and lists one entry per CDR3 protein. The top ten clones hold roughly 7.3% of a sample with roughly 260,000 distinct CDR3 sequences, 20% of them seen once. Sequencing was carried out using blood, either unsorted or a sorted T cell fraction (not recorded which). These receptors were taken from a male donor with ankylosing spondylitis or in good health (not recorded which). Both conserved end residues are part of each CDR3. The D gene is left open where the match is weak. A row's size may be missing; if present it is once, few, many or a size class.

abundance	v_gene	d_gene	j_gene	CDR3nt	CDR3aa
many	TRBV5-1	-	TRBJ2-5	TGCGCCAGCAGCTACGGGTACGGTGAGACCCAGTACTTC	CASSYGYGETQYF
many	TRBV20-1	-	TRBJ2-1	TGCAGAGGACACAGGGCTGAGTCCTACAATGAGCAGTTCTTC	CRGHRAESYNEQFF
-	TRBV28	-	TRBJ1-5	TGTGCCAGCAGTACGGACGGCCGCAATCAGCCCCAGCATTTT	CASSTDGRNQPQHF
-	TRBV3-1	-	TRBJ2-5	TGTGCCAGCAGCCCTTTTATTGGCGGTGGAGAGACCCAGTACTTC	CASSPFIGGGETQYF
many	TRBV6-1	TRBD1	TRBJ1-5	TGTGCCAGCAGTCTCACCCCCGGGACAGGGGGCGCGAGCAATCAGCCCCAGCATTTT	CASSLTPGTGGASNQPQHF
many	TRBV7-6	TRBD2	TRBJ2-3	TGTGCCAGCAGCTCGGGGGGTACAGATACGCAGTATTTT	CASSSGGTDTQYF
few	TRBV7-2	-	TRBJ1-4	TGTGCCAGCAGCCCCGGCCGGGATGGGAGTGAAAAACTGTTTTTT	CASSPGRDGSEKLFF
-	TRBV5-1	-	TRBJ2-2	TGCGCCAGCAGCCAACAGGGCTCCCAGGGCACCGGGGAGCTGTTTTTT	CASSQQGSQGTGELFF
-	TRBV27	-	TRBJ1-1	TGTGCCAGCAGTTTTTCTGTGGCTCTAGGAGACACTGAAGCTTTCTTT	CASSFSVALGDTEAFF
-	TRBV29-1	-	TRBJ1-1	TGCAGCGTTTGGGGAACAGACACTGAAGCTTTCTTT	CSVWGTDTEAFF
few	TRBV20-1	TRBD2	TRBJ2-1	TGCAGTGCTAGATTGTGGAGCGGGGGGGTCGATGAGCAGTTCTTC	CSARLWSGGVDEQFF
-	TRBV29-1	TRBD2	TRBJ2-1	TGCAGCGCCCGACCGGGACTAGCGGGATACGAGCAGTTCTTC	CSARPGLAGYEQFF
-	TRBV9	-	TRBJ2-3	TGTGCCAGCAGTGTGGGGTCCCTAAGCACAGATACGCAGTATTTT	CASSVGSLSTDTQYF
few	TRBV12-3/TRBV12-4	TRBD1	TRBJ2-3	TGTGCCAGCAGTTCTTGGACAGGGGGGGTCACAGATACGCAGTATTTT	CASSSWTGGVTDTQYF
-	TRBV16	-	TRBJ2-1	TGTGCCAGCAGAGATAGCGTCGAGCAGTTCTTC	CASRDSVEQFF
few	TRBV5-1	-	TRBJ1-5	TGCGCCAGCAGGGCCGGGACCCAGTCCAATCAGCCCCAGCATTTT	CASRAGTQSNQPQHF
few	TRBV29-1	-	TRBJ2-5	TGCAGCGTTTTCCTCCAGGACACACCTCGGGTGTTTTACTTC	CSVFLQDTPRVFYF
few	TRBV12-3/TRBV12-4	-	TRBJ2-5	TGTGCCAGCGGATTGCAGCGAGAGACCCAGTACTTC	CASGLQRETQYF
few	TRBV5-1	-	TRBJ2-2	TGCGCCAGCAGCGGAAAGGGGGGGCGGACCTCAAACACCGGGGAGCTGTTTTTT	CASSGKGGRTSNTGELFF
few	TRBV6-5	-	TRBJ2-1	TGTGCCAGCAGTTACTCGAGAGGGAATGAGCAGTTCTTC	CASSYSRGNEQFF
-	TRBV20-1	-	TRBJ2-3	TGCAGTGCTAGACCCTCAGGGCACACAGATACGCAGTATTTT	CSARPSGHTDTQYF
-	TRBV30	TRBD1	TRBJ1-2	TGTGCCTGGGGCACAGGGGGCGTCTATGGCTACACCTTC	CAWGTGGVYGYTF
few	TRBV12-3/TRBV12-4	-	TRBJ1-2	TGTGCCAGCAGTTTGGGGAGTGGCTACACCTTC	CASSLGSGYTF
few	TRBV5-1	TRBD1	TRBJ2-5	TGCGCCAGCAGCTTGGCGGGACAGGGGGAGACCCAGTACTTC	CASSLAGQGETQYF
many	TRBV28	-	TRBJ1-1	TGTGCCAGCAGTTCCACAGGAATGAACACTGAAGCTTTCTTT	CASSSTGMNTEAFF
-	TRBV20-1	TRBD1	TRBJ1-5	TGCAGTGCCTGGACAGGGGAAAGCCAGCCCCAGCATTTT	CSAWTGESQPQHF
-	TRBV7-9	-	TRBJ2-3	TGTGCCAGCAGCTCCAGGGGCGGGAACGTAGGCACAGATACGCAGTATTTT	CASSSRGGNVGTDTQYF
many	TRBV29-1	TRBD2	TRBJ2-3	TGCAGCGTTGCTGACCCGACTAGCCGGGGAAGCACAGATACGCAGTATTTT	CSVADPTSRGSTDTQYF
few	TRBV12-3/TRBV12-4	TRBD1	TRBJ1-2	TGTGCCAGCAGCGGGACAGCGGATGGCTACACCTTC	CASSGTADGYTF
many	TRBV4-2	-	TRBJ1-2	TGTGCCAGCAGCCAAGACTCACTAAAGGGACCGGCTGGCTACACCTTC	CASSQDSLKGPAGYTF
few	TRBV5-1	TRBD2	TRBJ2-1	TGCGCCAGCAGCTATAGCGGGAGGGCATCTTATGAGCAGTTCTTC	CASSYSGRASYEQFF
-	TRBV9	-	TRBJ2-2	TGTGCCAGCAGCCCGGGGGCCGCCCGGGAGCTGTTTTTT	CASSPGAARELFF
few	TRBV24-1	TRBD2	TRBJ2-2	TGTGCCACCAGTGATTTGCCACAGCTAGCGGGGAATATCACCGGGGAGCTGTTTTTT	CATSDLPQLAGNITGELFF
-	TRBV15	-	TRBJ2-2	TGTGCCACCAGCAATCCCCTCCTCGGGGGGCCTGGGGCCGGGGAGCTGTTTTTT	CATSNPLLGGPGAGELFF
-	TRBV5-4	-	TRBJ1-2	TGTGCCAGCAGCTTGAGCTCCGCGGAGGTCACAAACTATGGCTACACCTTC	CASSLSSAEVTNYGYTF
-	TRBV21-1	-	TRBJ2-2	TGTGCCAGCAGCAAGGCAGAAGGCAGGGGGCTAACCGGGGAGCTGTTTTTT	CASSKAEGRGLTGELFF
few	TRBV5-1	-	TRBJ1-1	TGCGCCAGCAGCTTGGAAGTCTCGAACACTGAAGCTTTCTTT	CASSLEVSNTEAFF
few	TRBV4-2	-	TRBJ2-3	TGTGCCAGCAGCCAAGAGGTAGCGGCACGCACAGATACGCAGTATTTT	CASSQEVAARTDTQYF
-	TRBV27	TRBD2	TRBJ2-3	TGTGCCAGCAGTATCACTAGCGGGAGAACAGATACGCAGTATTTT	CASSITSGRTDTQYF
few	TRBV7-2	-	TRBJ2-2	TGTGCCAGCGGTGCTGCGACCGGGGAGCTGTTTTTT	CASGAATGELFF
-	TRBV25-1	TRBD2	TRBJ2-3	TGTGCCAGTAAAACTAGCGCAGATACGCAGTATTTT	CASKTSADTQYF
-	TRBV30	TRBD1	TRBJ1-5	TGTGCCTGGAGTAAGAGACAGGGAGTCCAGCCCCAGCATTTT	CAWSKRQGVQPQHF
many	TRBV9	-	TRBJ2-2	TGTGCCAGCAGCGTAGAGGGCCTGAACACCGGGGAGCTGTTTTTT	CASSVEGLNTGELFF
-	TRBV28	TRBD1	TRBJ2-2	TGTGCCAGCAGCCCAGGGGGCAGGGGCACCGGGGAGCTGTTTTTT	CASSPGGRGTGELFF
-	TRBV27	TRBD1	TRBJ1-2	TGTGCCAGCAGACCGCAAGCAGGGGGCCATGGCTACACCTTC	CASRPQAGGHGYTF
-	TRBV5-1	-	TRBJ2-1	TGCGCCAGCAGCTTGTGGCCTACATACAATGAGCAGTTCTTC	CASSLWPTYNEQFF
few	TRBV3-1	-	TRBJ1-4	TGTGCCAGCAGCGGGGGGATTTACGAAAAACTGTTTTTT	CASSGGIYEKLFF
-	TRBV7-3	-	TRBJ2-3	TGTGCCAGCAGCTCACTAGTCAGTTCGGGAGATACGCAGTATTTT	CASSSLVSSGDTQYF
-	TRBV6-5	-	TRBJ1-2	TGTGCCAGCAGTTACTCCGGGGGGGCTAACTATGGCTACACCTTC	CASSYSGGANYGYTF
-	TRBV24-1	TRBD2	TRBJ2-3	TGTGCCACCAGTGATTCGGGACTAGCGCGACTAAAAAGAGATACGCAGTATTTT	CATSDSGLARLKRDTQYF
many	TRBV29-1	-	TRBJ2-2	TGCAGCGTTGTCTGGGGATACACCGGGGAGCTGTTTTTT	CSVVWGYTGELFF